These 10 T cell receptor beta chains were all obtained from the same sample, sequenced in a study of T-cell reconstitution after alpha-beta-depleted transplantation in children. Unique molecular identifiers were built into the TCRbeta library. MiXCR, applied by TCRdb to the PCR reads, yields one record per CDR3 protein. This table has over 100,000 distinct CDR3 sequences, approximately 10% appearing once. The input for sequencing was PBMCs, taken before TCRalphabeta/CD19-depleted stem cell transplant. These receptors were taken from a boy aged 2 to 10 with acute lymphoblastic leukemia, due to receive a stem cell transplant.

The V and J genes are TRBV24-1 and TRBJ2-1; 12 bases agree with TRBD2. Trimming took 12 bases from V and 7 from J; bases not matched to a gene: 9. The CDR3 consists of 14 residues. Germline V gene lookup returns CDR1 KGHDR and CDR2 SFDVKD. CDR3 sequence: CASETSGSVNEQFF. CDR3 sequence (DNA): TGTGCCTCCGAGACTAGCGGGAGTGTGAATGAGCAGTTCTTC.

This clonotype was observed at least ten times. The V and J genes are TRBV7-9 and TRBJ2-3, with D uncertain. With 5 bases removed from V and 3 bases from J, the gap between germline ends came to 15 bases. Germline V lookup: CDR1 SEHNR, CDR2 FQNEAQ (reference sequence). The length of the CDR3 is 15 residues. This CDR3 is CASSPSGSRTDTQYF. The CDR3 coding sequence is TGTGCCAGCAGCCCCTCCGGATCGCGGACAGATACGCAGTATTTT.

This clonotype was recorded many times. The genes are TRBV28 and TRBJ2-3, with TRBD2 matching 9 bases. V lost 10 bases and J lost 2; bases outside the gene matches: 16. CDR3 size: 17 residues. Per germline, CDR1 MDHEN and CDR2 SYDVKM. For the CDR3, the DNA is TGTGCCACCTCAACAGGGTTTGGACTAGCGAACACAGATACGCAGTATTTT. It specifies CATSTGFGLANTDTQYF.

This clonotype was counted ten times or more. The chain has TRBV28 and TRBJ2-4; 8 nucleotides agree with TRBD1. This CDR3 has 14 amino acids. Germline V CDR1 and CDR2: MDHEN, SYDVKM. Germline trimming cut 4 bases from V and 1 base from J; bases unmatched to any gene: 0. Here the CDR3 reads CASSWTGAKNIQYF. In DNA, the CDR3 is TGTGCCAGCAGTTGGACAGGGGCCAAAAACATTCAGTACTTC.

There are a few counts of this clonotype. The chain couples TRBV10-3 to TRBJ2-1; the match to TRBD1 covers 7 bases. Losses at the gene ends were 7 bases for V and 0 bases for J; bases not matched to a gene: 3. This CDR3 is 14 amino acids long. Germline lookup yields CDR1 ENHRY and CDR2 SYGVKD. The CDR3 reads CAIKPGGSYNEQFF. In nucleotides, the CDR3 is TGTGCCATCAAGCCAGGGGGCTCCTACAATGAGCAGTTCTTC.

This rearrangement joins TRBV5-6 to TRBJ1-1, with a possible D match to TRBD1 (6 bases). V was trimmed by 4 bases and J by 2 bases, leaving 27 bases between them. This CDR3 region has 19 residues. CDR1 is SGHDT and CDR2 is YYEEEE in the germline V gene. This CDR3 reads CASSLVRRRGLKGNTEAFF. The CDR3, as DNA: TGTGCCAGCAGCCTTGTACGCCGCCGGGGGCTAAAAGGAAACACTGAAGCTTTCTTT.

This clonotype was counted only a few times. V gene TRBV20-1 combines with J gene TRBJ1-4, with D tentatively TRBD1 (6 bases). Germline-derived CDR1 and CDR2 are DFQATT and SNEGSKA (reference sequence). The CDR3 is made up of 13 amino acids. V gave up 6 bases and J gave up 7 bases, with 15 bases separating them. CDR3 loop: CSAHGGQVEKLFF. Here the CDR3 DNA reads TGCAGTGCCCATGGGGGGCAGGTTGAAAAACTGTTTTTT.

V is TRBV5-1 and J is TRBJ2-7, with 7 bases fitting TRBD1. V trimming: 4 bases; J trimming: 2 bases; junction bases outside the gene matches: 3. The CDR3 consists of 13 residues. In germline, CDR1 is SGHRS, CDR2 YFSETQ. CDR3 protein: CASSPQGAYEQYF. The CDR3 DNA reads TGCGCCAGCAGCCCTCAGGGGGCCTACGAGCAGTACTTC.

V is TRBV5-5 and J is TRBJ2-7; possibly TRBD1 or TRBD2 for D (7 bases each). Germline V gene sequence: CDR1 SGHKS, CDR2 YYEKEE (reference sequence). The CDR3 is made up of 15 amino acids. Between the trimmed V and J ends, which lost 5 bases and 4 bases, there was a span of 19 bases. CDR3 residues: CASREAGQTIYEQYF. The CDR3 DNA sequence: TGTGCCAGCAGGGAAGCGGGACAGACCATTTACGAGCAGTACTTC.

At least ten counts were recorded for this clonotype. The V call is TRBV12-3 or TRBV12-4, the J call TRBJ2-5, with 11 bases fitting TRBD2. The CDR3 has 17 amino acids. After removal of 1 base from V and 2 bases from J, the junction contained 6 bases not matched to a gene. This CDR3 reads CASSLGTGLAVQETQYF. The CDR3 DNA sequence: TGTGCCAGCAGTTTAGGTACGGGACTAGCGGTGCAAGAGACCCAGTACTTC.